This TCR beta chain was captured in a study of blood T cell repertoires in COVID-19. Study-level information: T cells, B-cell-depleted T cells, or PBMCs provided the cDNA or gDNA that served as material.

In the source study's methods: Amplification from reference gene primers served as the basis for estimated nucleated cell counts. Sequenced by immunoSEQ multiplex PCR; TCRdb stores in-frame clones only, minus some. V, J and clone size are those of that table, while D and trimming were read from the DNA. The data contain around 300,000 clones, 89% of them seen just once; the ten biggest clones take up roughly 0.92%. The CDR3 has 15 residues. In germline, CDR1 is MNHEY, CDR2 SVGAGI. The V end was cut by 2 bases, the J end by 8 bases, with 15 bases between. This TCR was sampled from a woman aged 40 to 49 who had recovered from COVID-19. The sample consisted of peripheral blood. This chain links TRBV6-5 with TRBJ2-2; TRBD2 is a possible D gene (6 bases). CDR3 sequence (DNA): TGTGCCAGCAGTTACGCCGCCGGGACTTCAGGGGAGCTGTTTTTT. The encoded protein is CASSYAAGTSGELFF.